Below, 31 T cell receptor beta chains from the same sample are listed, as sequenced in a study of blood T cell repertoires in COVID-19. Using immunoSEQ multiplex PCR, the repertoire was profiled, and TCRdb retains in-frame clones only, with some absent. The repertoire holds more than 95,000 clones, with over 75% as singletons. The sequenced material came from peripheral blood. The source is an elderly woman with acute or convalescent COVID-19.

The chain links TRBV5-1 to TRBJ1-5; 7 bases agree with TRBD1. This CDR3 region has 15 residues. In germline, CDR1 is SGHRS, CDR2 YFSETQ. The trim removed 0 bases at V and 3 bases at J, leaving 3 bases unmatched. DNA for the CDR3: TGCGCCAGCAGCTTGGGGGACAGTCCCAATCAGCCCCAGCATTTT. Amino acid sequence: CASSLGDSPNQPQHF. The full variable domain, its missing parts supplied by reference TRBV5-1 and TRBJ1-5, is KAGVTQTPRYLIKTRGQQVTLSCSPISGHRSVSWYQQTPGQGLQFLFEYFSETQRNKGNFPGRFSGRQFSNSRSEMNVSTLELGDSALYLCASSLGDSPNQPQHFGDGTRLSIL.

The chain employs TRBV5-1 and TRBJ1-1, with D hard to call. V was shortened by 3 bases and J by 5 bases, with 14 bases between the two germline ends. From germline, CDR1 is SGHRS and CDR2 YFSETQ. CDR3 length: 14 amino acids. The CDR3 DNA is TGCGCCAGCAGCTCCGGCGAGCCGGGTACTGAAGCTTTCTTT. Protein product: CASSSGEPGTEAFF.

Concerning this clone itself: Germline and junction disagree at one end, which may indicate a read error. The chain links TRBV7-7 to TRBJ1-5; D uncertain. The CDR3 totals 13 residues. Germline CDR1 reads SSHAT; CDR2 reads FNYEAQ (reference sequence). The CDR3, as DNA: TGTGCTAGCAGCTTAGGTGAGAATCAGCCCCAGCATTTT. Translated, it gives CASSLGENQPQHF.

The rearrangement links TRBV5-1 to TRBJ1-2; the D is unclear. Deletions cut 4 bases from V and 3 bases from J, with 19 bases between. The length of the CDR3 is 16 residues. Germline loops: CDR1 SGHRS, CDR2 YFSETQ. CDR3 sequence: CASSPVAESGYYGYTF. The CDR3 region has the DNA TGCGCCAGCAGCCCAGTTGCGGAGTCCGGCTACTATGGCTACACCTTC.

This chain uses TRBV5-8 with TRBJ2-4, with a weak D call TRBD1 (6 bases). This CDR3 region has 16 residues. CDR1 is SGHTS, CDR2 YDEGEE, per germline. V lost 0 bases, J lost 3 bases, and 13 bases lay in between. The CDR3 is CASSLEVSGVKNIQYF. The CDR3 nucleotides are TGTGCCAGCAGCTTGGAGGTCTCAGGGGTCAAAAACATTCAGTACTTC.

The V gene is TRBV5-8, the J gene TRBJ1-2; D call uncertain. The V gene's germline CDR1 is SGHTS and CDR2 YDEGEE. The CDR3 is 16 amino acids. V was pared by 3 bases and J by 4 bases, with 19 bases between. The CDR3 sequence: CASSSHLTEESYGYTF. The DNA for the CDR3 is TGTGCCAGCAGCTCCCACCTGACGGAGGAATCCTATGGCTACACCTTC.

This chain links TRBV7-2 with TRBJ2-5; D not certain. The CDR3 covers 16 residues. Deletions cut 2 bases from V and 3 bases from J, with 16 bases between. Per germline, CDR1 SGHTA and CDR2 FQGNSA. The CDR3 region is CASSLNPTVLKETQYF. The CDR3 nucleotides read TGTGCCAGCAGCTTAAACCCTACAGTCCTAAAAGAGACCCAGTACTTC.

In DNA form, the CDR3 reads TGTGCCAGCAGTACATTCAGGGGTACGCATGGCTACACCTTC. The encoded protein is CASSTFRGTHGYTF. This chain uses TRBV28 with TRBJ1-2, with D possibly being TRBD1 (6 bases). V lost 5 bases, J lost 6 bases, and 16 bases lay in between. Per the germline V gene, CDR1 is MDHEN and CDR2 is SYDVKM. The CDR3 covers 14 residues.

The rearrangement links TRBV25-1 to TRBJ1-1, with TRBD1 matching over 9 bases. Germline CDR1 MGHDK, CDR2 SYGVNS. The CDR3 is 16 residues long. V trimming: 5 bases; J trimming: 1 base; junction bases outside the gene matches: 8. CDR3 sequence: CASSPSPGQGNTEAFF. The CDR3 DNA is TGTGCCAGCAGTCCCTCTCCGGGACAGGGGAACACTGAAGCTTTCTTT.

This sequence joins TRBV7-2 and TRBJ2-3; 11 nucleotides agree with TRBD2. The V gene's germline CDR1 is SGHTA and CDR2 FQGNSA. The CDR3 has 16 residues. The trim removed 2 bases at V and 2 bases at J, leaving 3 bases unmatched. CDR3 residues: CASSLRLAGITDTQYF. CDR3 nucleotide sequence: TGTGCCAGCAGCTTAAGACTAGCGGGGATCACAGATACGCAGTATTTT.

The chain combines TRBV5-1 with TRBJ2-7; D is perhaps TRBD2 (6 bases). Germline-derived CDR1 and CDR2 are SGHRS and YFSETQ. The CDR3 spans 14 residues. Trimming removed 0 bases at V and 5 bases at J, with 12 bases between. CDR3 sequence (DNA): TGCGCCAGCAGCTTGGGGGGACTCCTCGACGAGCAGTACGTC. Protein product: CASSLGGLLDEQYV.

The chain links TRBV18 to TRBJ1-5, with D uncertain. Trimming removed 6 bases from V and 2 bases from J, with 14 bases in between. Germline V lookup: CDR1 KGHSH, CDR2 LQKENI. The CDR3 spans 15 residues. CDR3 coding DNA: TGTGCCAGCTCTAGATCCTCCCCCGGCAATCAGCCCCAGCATTTT. This codes for CASSRSSPGNQPQHF.

The genes are TRBV5-1 and TRBJ1-2; D perhaps matches TRBD1 (5 bases). This CDR3 spans 15 amino acids. Germline-derived CDR1 and CDR2 are SGHRS and YFSETQ. Trimming took 2 bases from V and 3 from J, leaving 14 bases between them. The CDR3: CASSFDRVPYYGYTF. CDR3 nucleotide sequence: TGCGCCAGCAGCTTCGACAGAGTTCCATACTATGGCTACACCTTC.

The gene calls are TRBV5-1 and TRBJ2-5, with 7 bases aligning to TRBD2. V shed 7 bases, J shed 2 bases, and the junction held 5 bases outside the gene matches. Germline V gene lookup returns CDR1 SGHRS and CDR2 YFSETQ. The CDR3 is 13 amino acids. In DNA form, the CDR3 reads TGCGCCAGCCGCCCGGGACTACAAGAGACCCAGTACTTC. This gives the protein CASRPGLQETQYF.

The chain couples TRBV9 to TRBJ2-3, with TRBD2 matching over 7 bases. The CDR3 totals 15 residues. Per the germline V gene, CDR1 is SGDLS and CDR2 is YYNGEE. J lost 1 base, V lost 2 bases, and 4 bases had no gene match. CDR3 DNA sequence: TGTGCCAGCAGCGTCCAAAGCGGGGGCACAGATACGCAGTATTTT. Its translation is CASSVQSGGTDTQYF.

The chain combines TRBV5-5 with TRBJ1-1; no reliable D call. The CDR3 totals 16 residues. The germline CDR1 and CDR2 sequences are SGHKS and YYEKEE (reference sequence). Trimming removed 5 bases from V and 0 bases from J, with 17 bases in between. DNA of the CDR3: TGTGCCAGCAGAGCTACCCCCTCTCAGGTGAACACTGAAGCTTTCTTT. It encodes CASRATPSQVNTEAFF.

V is TRBV6-1 and J is TRBJ1-2, with TRBD1 as a possible D gene (5 bases). Trimming pared 0 bases from V and 4 bases from J, leaving 9 bases between. The CDR3 runs 14 residues. Looked up from germline, CDR1 is MNHNS and CDR2 is SASEGT. The CDR3 sequence is CASSEAPRAYGYTF. DNA of the CDR3: TGTGCCAGCAGTGAAGCGCCCAGGGCCTATGGCTACACCTTC.

The chain links TRBV6-5 to TRBJ1-2; 7 bases align to TRBD1. With V trimmed by 1 base and J by 4 bases, 6 bases remained unmatched. This CDR3 has 15 residues. From germline, CDR1 is MNHEY and CDR2 SVGAGI. CDR3: CASSYFEGATYGYTF. CDR3 coding DNA: TGTGCCAGCAGTTACTTTGAGGGGGCGACCTATGGCTACACCTTC.

V gene TRBV9 combines with J gene TRBJ1-1; D may be TRBD1 (6 bases). CDR1 SGDLS and CDR2 YYNGEE come from the germline V gene. Trimming stripped 4 bases from V and 0 bases from J, with 13 bases between. The CDR3 extends over 15 amino acids. The CDR3 DNA follows: TGTGCCAGCAGCCCCCAGGGGAGAATGAACACTGAAGCTTTCTTT. It yields the protein CASSPQGRMNTEAFF.

V and J are TRBV5-1 and TRBJ1-2; 12 bases agree with TRBD1. This CDR3 is 15 amino acids long. V shed 4 bases, J shed 4 bases, and the junction held 5 bases outside the gene matches. Germline CDR1 reads SGHRS; CDR2 reads YFSETQ. As DNA, the CDR3 is TGCGCCAGCAGCGATGGGACAGGGGGCGGCTATGGCTACACCTTC. This encodes CASSDGTGGGYGYTF.

V and J are TRBV5-6 and TRBJ1-1, with TRBD1 matching 8 bases. Germline V gene lookup returns CDR1 SGHDT and CDR2 YYEEEE. The CDR3 covers 15 residues. J was trimmed by 1 base and V by 0 bases; bases with no gene match: 2. In DNA form, the CDR3 reads TGTGCCAGCAGCTTGGTTGGACAGGGGAACACTGAAGCTTTCTTT. It codes for CASSLVGQGNTEAFF.

CDR3 nucleotide sequence: TGTGCCAGCTCCTATACCGGAGAGACTGAAGCTTTCTTT. Protein: CASSYTGETEAFF. The chain has TRBV18 and TRBJ1-1; D is ambiguous. Germline CDR1 is KGHSH and CDR2 is LQKENI. V was shortened by 6 bases and J by 5 bases, with 13 bases between the two germline ends. The CDR3 has 13 amino acids.

The CDR3 sequence: CASSLQGVRETQYF. The CDR3 DNA follows: TGTGCCAGCAGCTTACAGGGGGTTAGGGAGACCCAGTACTTC. The V and J genes are TRBV5-6 and TRBJ2-5; 8 positions agree with TRBD1. The CDR3 has 14 amino acids. CDR1 SGHDT and CDR2 YYEEEE come from the germline V gene. Losses at the gene ends were 2 bases for V and 5 bases for J; bases not matched to a gene: 5.

The chain carries TRBV7-2 and TRBJ2-1; 12 nucleotides match TRBD2. The trim removed 5 bases at V and 7 bases at J, leaving 6 bases unmatched. The CDR3 loop spans 15 amino acids. CDR1 and CDR2 (germline): SGHTA, FQGNSA. The CDR3 sequence: CASSTSGGWVNEQFF. CDR3 DNA sequence: TGTGCCAGCAGCACTAGCGGGGGGTGGGTAAATGAGCAGTTCTTC.

This clone turned up a few times. The rearrangement links TRBV29-1 to TRBJ1-5; 7 bases fit TRBD1. The trim removed 7 bases at V and 3 bases at J, leaving 6 bases unmatched. The CDR3 has 13 amino acids. The V gene's germline CDR1 is SQVTM and CDR2 ANQGSEA. The CDR3, as DNA: TGCAGCGCTTGGGACAGCCCCAATCAGCCCCAGCATTTT. This gives the protein CSAWDSPNQPQHF.

The chain employs TRBV7-2 and TRBJ2-2; 10 bases agree with TRBD2. Unmatched junction bases numbered 15, after V lost 5 bases and J lost 6 bases. CDR3 size: 18 residues. CDR1 is SGHTA, CDR2 FQGNSA, per germline. CDR3 loop: CASSPPNSPSGGAGELFF. The CDR3 DNA is TGTGCCAGCAGCCCACCAAATTCACCGAGCGGGGGGGCCGGGGAGCTGTTTTTT.

V is TRBV6-1 and J is TRBJ1-4; possibly TRBD1 for D (5 bases). The V and J ends lost 2 bases and 8 bases respectively, with 12 bases between them. Germline V CDR1 and CDR2: MNHNS, SASEGT. The CDR3 consists of 14 residues. CDR3 in amino acids: CASSEWGEGEKLFF. The CDR3, as DNA: TGTGCCAGCAGTGAATGGGGGGAAGGGGAAAAACTGTTTTTT.

The chain combines TRBV5-1 with TRBJ2-7, with D hard to call. The CDR3 is 16 amino acids. From germline, CDR1 is SGHRS and CDR2 YFSETQ. Trimming took off 0 bases at V and 6 bases at J, with 19 bases between the two ends. The CDR3 region has the DNA TGCGCCAGCAGCTTGGGACACGTAAAGAACGCCGCCGAGCAGTACTTC. Its protein product is CASSLGHVKNAAEQYF. Looking up the rest from reference TRBV5-1 and TRBJ2-7 gives the full variable domain: KAGVTQTPRYLIKTRGQQVTLSCSPISGHRSVSWYQQTPGQGLQFLFEYFSETQRNKGNFPGRFSGRQFSNSRSEMNVSTLELGDSALYLCASSLGHVKNAAEQYFGPGTRLTVT.

The V call is TRBV5-6, the J call TRBJ2-3; D is perhaps TRBD1 (5 bases). Germline CDR1 SGHDT, CDR2 YYEEEE. Trimming stripped 0 bases from V and 4 bases from J, with 9 bases between. There are 14 residues in the CDR3. CDR3 sequence reads: CASSLEGAADTQYF. The CDR3 nucleotides read TGTGCCAGCAGCTTGGAAGGGGCCGCAGATACGCAGTATTTT.

V gene TRBV11-3 combines with J gene TRBJ2-3; 8 bases map to TRBD2. Per germline, CDR1 SGHNT and CDR2 YENEEA. V was pared by 5 bases and J by 4 bases, with 23 bases of the junction left unmatched. This CDR3 is built from 20 residues. The CDR3 sequence: CASSPHTPKDRNSGADTQYF. In nucleotides, the CDR3 is TGTGCCAGCAGCCCCCACACCCCTAAAGACAGGAATAGCGGGGCAGATACGCAGTATTTT.

The chain is built from TRBV5-1 and TRBJ2-2; TRBD2 is a possible D gene (6 bases). The CDR3 is made up of 16 amino acids. V was trimmed by 0 bases and J by 4 bases, leaving 13 bases between them. The germline CDR1 and CDR2 sequences are SGHRS and YFSETQ. This CDR3 reads CASSLAGVRTTGELFF. For the CDR3, the DNA is TGCGCCAGCAGCTTGGCGGGAGTCCGAACCACCGGGGAGCTGTTTTTT.